The source of this T cell receptor beta chain is a study of T cell responses to AZD1222 COVID-19 vaccine. The V gene's germline CDR1 is SSHAT and CDR2 FNYEAQ (reference sequence). The CDR3 runs 14 residues. V was pared by 1 base and J by 7 bases, with 10 bases between. Points from the study as a whole: Seropositive status at baseline applied to only a handful of AZD1222 recipients. Spike-specific TCR breadth rose after two AZD1222 doses, and depth rose as well. The reported proportion of spike-specific TCRs targeting unmutated variant regions was nearly half. Spike-spanning, vaccine-associated CD4 TCRs were dominant at 160-218 and 743-854.

In the case of this clone: No antigen is known for it.

Libraries were prepared by immunoSEQ multiplex PCR; TCRdb keeps only in-frame clonotypes and omits some of them. The profile covers approximately 120,000 clones, with more than 70% appearing a single time and around 4.6% taken by the ten largest. This chain links TRBV7-7 with TRBJ2-2; D remains unclear. The sequence was obtained from an adult who received the AZD1222 COVID-19 vaccine. Material: peripheral blood, obtained 28 days after the second AZD1222 dose. CDR3 sequence (DNA): TGTGCCAGCAGCTTAGTCGAGGCTAACGGGGAGCTGTTTTTT. This codes for CASSLVEANGELFF.